This T cell receptor (beta chain) was identified during a study of T cell repertoires in cytomegalovirus infection. Study context: Well-studied HLA-B-restricted epitopes and recently identified HLA-C-restricted epitopes of CMV were both used in the study. Indications of both CMV infection and matching HLA type were provided by public TCR beta signatures.

Study outcomes and limitations: Identification of carriers of CMV plus the relevant HLA was achieved through cumulative public TCR beta family frequency.

At least ten counts were recorded for this clonotype. Its specificity is unknown. V was trimmed by 2 bases and J by 5 bases, leaving 15 bases between them. Germline CDR1 SGHTA, CDR2 FQGNSA. The CDR3 is 15 residues long. From the reads, TCRdb called clonotypes with MiXCR, one entry per CDR3 protein. This sample carries some 920,000 distinct CDR3 sequences, under 40% of them seen once, and the ten largest clones take 10% to 15%. The sequencing used cultured CD8+ T cells from PBMCs, collected from culture after CMV antigen stimulation. This rearrangement joins TRBV7-2 to TRBJ1-2; possibly TRBD1 for D (6 bases). The TCR comes from a human donor in good health (CMV status not recorded). Some clones in this sample may be carry-over from other donors' samples. CDR3 in amino acids: CASSLSRGPWYGYTF. The CDR3 DNA sequence: TGTGCCAGCAGCTTATCGCGGGGGCCCTGGTATGGCTACACCTTC.